These 5 T cell receptor beta chains were sequenced from one sample in a study of post-analysis software for immune sequencing data. Study-level findings and limits: About five TRBV segments were more frequent in patients than controls; TRBV5-6, TRBV5-1 and TRBV20-1 belonged to this group.

Antigens of these TCRs are unknown. TCR beta cDNA libraries had unique molecular identifiers. TCRdb re-analysed the PCR reads in MiXCR, keeping a single row per CDR3 protein. This sample yields hundreds of thousands of distinct CDR3 sequences, of which approximately 59% are seen a single time; around 11% belongs to the top ten. The sequenced sample was blood. The receptors stem from a girl aged 2 to 10 with multiple sclerosis.

The J gene is TRBJ2-5, the V gene TRBV5-6; TRBD2 might be the D (7 bases). The CDR3 consists of 16 residues. Germline values: CDR1 SGHDT, CDR2 YYEEEE. Trimming pared 6 bases from V and 2 bases from J, leaving 20 bases between. The chain's CDR3 is CASKGGFSGGQETQYF. CDR3 nucleotide sequence: TGTGCCAGCAAGGGGGGGTTTAGCGGAGGTCAAGAGACCCAGTACTTC.

J is TRBJ2-5 and V is TRBV20-1; possible D gene TRBD1, 6 bases. The end of the DNA aligns better with TRBJ2-7, so the J call may be wrong. CDR3 size: 14 residues. Germline V gene sequence: CDR1 DFQATT, CDR2 SNEGSKA (reference sequence). CDR3 sequence (DNA): TGCAGTGCTAGATGGGGACAACAGGGCCACGAGCAGTACTTC. It yields the protein CSARWGQQGHEQYF.

The gene calls are TRBV12-3 or TRBV12-4 and TRBJ1-2; D perhaps matches TRBD1 (5 bases). The V end was cut by 5 bases, the J end by 2 bases, with 18 bases between. The CDR3 runs 16 residues. The CDR3 bases are TGTGCCAGCAGTCCTACCAGGGTGATGGCGAACTATGGCTACACCTTC. This encodes CASSPTRVMANYGYTF.

The chain couples TRBV6-6 to TRBJ1-4, with 7 positions matching TRBD1. J lost 1 base, V lost 6 bases, and 11 bases had no gene match. CDR1 MNHNY and CDR2 SVGAGI come from the germline V gene (reference sequence). The CDR3 covers 17 residues. The chain's CDR3 is CASRDRETGLTNEKLFF. The CDR3, as DNA: TGTGCCAGCAGGGACCGAGAGACAGGGTTAACTAATGAAAAACTGTTTTTT.

This clonotype is a singleton in its sample. This chain's CDR3 is CASSHGGWGYTF. In nucleotides, the CDR3 is TGTGCCAGCAGCCACGGTGGGTGGGGCTACACCTTC. The chain uses TRBV11-2 and TRBJ1-2; D gene uncertain. This CDR3 has 12 residues. Germline V CDR1 and CDR2: SGHAT, FQNNGV. Trimming removed 5 bases at V and 8 bases at J, with 12 bases between.